This passage covers 25 T cell receptor beta chains from one sample sequenced in a study of CD8 T cells in ankylosing spondylitis (dated by TCRdb to the late 2010s). Libraries came from 5' RACE. For sequencing, an Illumina HiSeq 2500 was employed. TCRdb took the public reads, trimmed them with fastp at Q25, ran MiXCR for clone calling and kept in-frame beta chains. Each entry is one CDR3 protein sequence, shown with its most common DNA and genes. The sample table contains 310,000 or so distinct CDR3 sequences; only one count was recorded for around 20% of them. The top ten clones comprise around 8% of the sample. Sequencing was carried out using blood, either unsorted or a sorted T cell fraction (not recorded which). These receptors all come from a male donor with ankylosing spondylitis or in good health (not recorded which).

The gene calls are TRBV5-1 and TRBJ2-4, with 12 positions matching TRBD1. Trimming cost V 3 bases and J 8 bases; bases outside gene matches: 3. From germline, CDR1 is SGHRS and CDR2 YFSETQ. The CDR3 is 14 amino acids. The CDR3 reads CASSSGQGADIQYF. The CDR3, as DNA: TGCGCCAGCAGCTCGGGACAGGGGGCGGACATTCAGTACTTC.

As concerns this clonotype: A much more abundant neighbour one base away suggests this may be a read error. The rearrangement links TRBV20-1 to TRBJ2-5; D not resolved. The CDR3 has 11 amino acids. Looked up from germline, CDR1 is DFQATT and CDR2 is SNEGSKA (reference sequence). The CDR3 region has the DNA TGCAGTGCTAGAGACGAAGCGACCCTGTACTTC. Translated, it gives CSARDEATLYF.

This clonotype came up a few times. A much larger clone differs from this one at a single base, so this may be a read error. The chain has TRBV6-5 and TRBJ2-1; unclear D gene. Looked up from germline, CDR1 is MNHEY and CDR2 is SVGAGI. The V end was cut by 7 bases, the J end by 0 bases, with 1 base between. The CDR3 loop spans 11 amino acids. CDR3 nucleotide sequence: TGTGCCAGCACCTCCTACAATGAGCAGTTCTTC. This translates into CASTSYNEQFF.

This chain connects TRBV12-3 or TRBV12-4 to TRBJ1-1, with D perhaps matching TRBD1 (5 bases). The CDR3 loop spans 11 amino acids. V gave up 5 bases and J gave up 11 bases, with 12 bases separating them. CDR3 amino acids: CASSGRGVAFF. The CDR3 DNA is TGTGCCAGCAGTGGGAGAGGGGTCGCTTTCTTT.

J is TRBJ1-1 and V is TRBV20-1; D may be TRBD1 (6 bases). The CDR3 length is 14 residues. In germline, CDR1 is DFQATT, CDR2 SNEGSKA (reference sequence). The ends were cut back, 3 bases at V and 2 bases at J, with 13 bases in the middle. CDR3 loop: CSASRGGSNTEAFF. CDR3 in DNA: TGCAGTGCTAGCCGCGGGGGCTCCAACACTGAAGCTTTCTTT.

This rearrangement joins TRBV9 to TRBJ2-5; 7 bases line up with TRBD1. Germline V CDR1 and CDR2: SGDLS, YYNGEE. V lost 6 bases, J lost 2 bases, and 7 bases stayed unmatched. There are 14 residues in the CDR3. CDR3 in DNA: TGTGCCAGCAACAAAGGGACAGAGCAAGAGACCCAGTACTTC. The encoded protein is CASNKGTEQETQYF.

This clonotype was seen many times. The chain uses TRBV3-1 and TRBJ2-1; TRBD2 agrees at 14 bases. CDR1 is LGHDT, CDR2 YNNKEL, per germline (reference sequence). Trimming removed 5 bases from V and 4 bases from J; junction bases left unmatched: 7. This CDR3 is built from 17 residues. The CDR3: CASSYRLAGGPYNEQFF. In DNA, the CDR3 is TGTGCCAGCAGCTACAGACTAGCGGGGGGGCCGTACAATGAGCAGTTCTTC.

This clonotype has a handful of counts. The gene calls are TRBV4-2 and TRBJ2-3, with 9 bases aligning to TRBD2. The germline V gene encodes CDR1 LGHNA and CDR2 YNFKEQ. The CDR3 spans 18 residues. Unmatched junction bases numbered 12, after V lost 4 bases and J lost 1 base. The CDR3 loop reads CASSPGLASGAGTDTQYF. In DNA form, the CDR3 reads TGTGCCAGCAGCCCGGGTTTGGCTAGCGGGGCAGGCACAGATACGCAGTATTTT.

This chain joins TRBV7-6 and TRBJ1-6, with a tentative D call TRBD1 (5 bases). The CDR3 spans 14 residues. Trimming removed 5 bases at V and 5 bases at J, with 10 bases between. Germline V lookup: CDR1 SGHVS, CDR2 FNYEAQ. The CDR3 DNA follows: TGTGCCAGCAGCCCGACAGCGAATAATTCACCCCTCCACTTT. Its protein is CASSPTANNSPLHF.

The genes are TRBV4-1 and TRBJ2-2; weak D call: TRBD1 (5 bases). V lost 3 bases, J lost 4 bases, and 15 bases lay in between. The CDR3 extends over 16 amino acids. Germline V gene data show CDR1 as MGHRA and CDR2 as YSYEKL. The DNA for the CDR3 is TGCGCCAGCAGCCAGCTAACAGGTTGGAGCACCGGGGAGCTGTTTTTT. Amino acids: CASSQLTGWSTGELFF.

The rearrangement uses TRBV18 and TRBJ2-7; the match to TRBD1 covers 11 bases. With 4 bases clipped from V and 6 bases from J, the junction kept 2 bases outside the gene matches. CDR3 length: 13 residues. From germline, CDR1 is KGHSH and CDR2 LQKENI. CDR3 region: CASSQGQGAEQYV. CDR3 coding DNA: TGTGCCAGCTCACAAGGACAGGGGGCCGAGCAGTACGTC.

The chain employs TRBV2 and TRBJ2-3; D is ambiguous. V gave up 6 bases and J gave up 1 base, with 8 bases separating them. Germline V gene data show CDR1 as SNHLY and CDR2 as FYNNEI. The CDR3 contains 13 residues. The DNA of the CDR3 is TGTGCCAGCAGCCCCGAGCGCACAGATACGCAGTATTTT. Its protein product is CASSPERTDTQYF.

There are a few counts of this clonotype. The rearrangement joins TRBV12-3 or TRBV12-4 to TRBJ1-2; D is uncertain. Trimming took off 2 bases at V and 8 bases at J, with 9 bases between the two ends. The CDR3 totals 12 residues. CDR3 in DNA: TGTGCCAGCAGTTTACGGTTAGAGGGCTACACCTTC. Translating gives CASSLRLEGYTF.

The chain is built from TRBV24-1 and TRBJ2-7; 10 bases fit TRBD1. V was clipped by 10 bases and J by 3 bases; unmatched bases: 20. Germline CDR1 KGHDR, CDR2 SFDVKD. This CDR3 has 18 residues. The CDR3 region is CATPPDRGKLVNCYEQYV. CDR3 coding DNA: TGTGCCACTCCGCCGGACAGGGGGAAGTTGGTTAATTGCTACGAGCAGTACGTC.

The gene calls are TRBV20-1 and TRBJ1-3, with 8 nucleotides matching TRBD1. CDR3 size: 15 residues. Trimming at V came to 1 base and at J to 3 bases, leaving 5 bases not matched to a gene. Per the germline V gene, CDR1 is DFQATT and CDR2 is SNEGSKA (reference sequence). Here the CDR3 DNA reads TGCAGTGCTAGAGTCGACAGGGGCGTTGGAAACACCATATATTTT. Translation: CSARVDRGVGNTIYF.

This clonotype was seen repeatedly, ten times or more. The chain employs TRBV10-3 and TRBJ2-3; possibly TRBD1 or TRBD2 for D (5 bases each). V was shortened by 4 bases and J by 4 bases, with 9 bases between the two germline ends. The CDR3 sequence is 13 residues long. Germline assignment: CDR1 ENHRY and CDR2 SYGVKD. This CDR3 is CAISVGGPDTQYF. CDR3 coding DNA: TGTGCCATCAGTGTTGGGGGACCAGATACGCAGTATTTT.

V usage is TRBV5-1 and J usage is TRBJ2-5; 7 nucleotides align to TRBD2. Per germline, CDR1 SGHRS and CDR2 YFSETQ. The J segment lost 3 bases and the V segment lost 4 bases, leaving 6 bases of the junction unmatched. The length of the CDR3 is 14 residues. The DNA of the CDR3 is TGCGCCAGCAGCCATAAAAGCGGGAAAGAGACCCAGTACTTC. Its protein is CASSHKSGKETQYF.

The chain recombines TRBV7-9 with TRBJ2-1; 7 bases agree with TRBD2. The CDR3 totals 16 residues. Germline V gene data show CDR1 as SEHNR and CDR2 as FQNEAQ (reference sequence). With V trimmed by 5 bases and J by 2 bases, 9 bases remained unmatched. The CDR3 coding sequence is TGTGCCAGCAGCCTAGGTTCTGGGAGGGCCTACAATGAGCAGTTCTTC. This encodes CASSLGSGRAYNEQFF. The full variable domain, its missing parts supplied by reference TRBV7-9 and TRBJ2-1, is DTGVSQNPRHKITKRGQNVTFRCDPISEHNRLYWYRQTLGQGPEFLTYFQNEAQLEKSRLLSDRFSAERPKGSFSTLEIQRTEQGDSAMYLCASSLGSGRAYNEQFFGPGTRLTVL.

This clonotype has just one count. The chain recombines TRBV28 with TRBJ2-7; 9 nucleotides align to TRBD1. Germline values: CDR1 MDHEN, CDR2 SYDVKM. The J segment lost 0 bases and the V segment lost 5 bases, leaving 14 bases of the junction unmatched. CDR3 length equals 18 residues. The CDR3 protein is CASSPLIPGQGSSYEQYV. The CDR3 DNA reads as TGTGCCAGCAGTCCTTTGATTCCGGGACAGGGCAGCTCCTACGAGCAGTACGTC.

This clonotype was seen repeatedly, ten times or more. The V gene is TRBV12-3 or TRBV12-4, the J gene TRBJ2-2; 8 nucleotides agree with TRBD2. The CDR3 contains 17 residues. Trimming at V came to 6 bases and at J to 4 bases, leaving 13 bases not matched to a gene. The CDR3 reads CASSPGGAGVGTGELFF. In nucleotides, the CDR3 is TGTGCCAGCAGCCCCGGGGGGGCGGGAGTAGGCACCGGGGAGCTGTTTTTT.

The chain recombines TRBV6-1 with TRBJ2-7; D is uncertain. The V gene's germline CDR1 is MNHNS and CDR2 SASEGT. This CDR3 is 13 amino acids long. V shed 1 base and J shed 3 bases, with 7 bases lying between them. The CDR3 region is CASSEESIYEQYV. The CDR3 DNA reads TGTGCCAGCAGTGAAGAATCGATCTACGAGCAGTACGTC.

The rearrangement joins TRBV20-1 to TRBJ2-7, with D maybe TRBD2 (5 bases). CDR1 DFQATT and CDR2 SNEGSKA come from the germline V gene (reference sequence). There are 14 residues in the CDR3. Between the trimmed V and J ends, which lost 1 base and 9 bases, there was a span of 19 bases. CDR3 nucleotide sequence: TGCAGTGCTAGAGCCGGGAAGACGGTCATGGGGCAGTACGTC. Protein sequence: CSARAGKTVMGQYV.

This clonotype was observed a handful of times. The V gene is TRBV29-1, the J gene TRBJ2-5, with TRBD2 as a possible D gene (5 bases). The germline V gene has CDR1 SQVTM and CDR2 ANQGSEA. The germline V and J ends were trimmed by 3 bases and 1 base, with 6 bases remaining between them. This CDR3 spans 12 amino acids. The CDR3 DNA sequence: TGCAGCGTTGAGCGGGTCCAAGAGACCCAGTACTTC. Translating it yields CSVERVQETQYF.

The chain employs TRBV5-1 and TRBJ2-1; D is undetermined. The germline CDR1 and CDR2 sequences are SGHRS and YFSETQ. The CDR3 spans 16 residues. V shed 0 bases and J shed 0 bases, with 10 bases lying between them. The CDR3 sequence is CASSLGQRSSYNEQFF. The CDR3, as DNA: TGCGCCAGCAGCTTGGGGCAGAGGAGCTCCTACAATGAGCAGTTCTTC.

This clonotype was seen at least ten times. The chain carries TRBV6-5 and TRBJ1-2; 11 nucleotides line up with TRBD1. The CDR3 is 16 residues long. Germline CDR1 and CDR2: MNHEY and SVGAGI. Trimming cost V 2 bases and J 5 bases; bases outside gene matches: 7. The CDR3 sequence is CASSYVRTGGGYGYTF. The CDR3 DNA sequence: TGTGCCAGCAGTTACGTCAGGACAGGGGGCGGGTATGGCTACACCTTC.